This is a list of T cell receptor beta chains from one sample in a study of T-cell memory formation after mild COVID-19. TCRdb re-derived calls from the 5' RACE reads in MiXCR, one entry per CDR3 protein. The data contain roughly 200,000 distinct CDR3 sequences, around 15% of them singletons. The source material was PBMCs or a T cell subset sorted from them (not recorded which). The receptors come from an adult woman who had mild COVID-19 (a few samples of this study predate the infection). Cell type and time point are not known. Each CDR3 is given with its conserved first and last residue. D genes are given only for firm matches. The listing skips clone size in some rows; elsewhere it reads once, few, many or a size class.

j_call d_call clone_size v_call cdr3_aa cdr3_nt
TRBJ1-1 - many TRBV7-2 CASSLGPLNTEAFF TGTGCCAGCAGCCTCGGACCCTTGAACACTGAAGCTTTCTTT
TRBJ2-1 - - TRBV3-1 CASHEEGAPYNEQFF TGTGCCAGCCACGAGGAGGGGGCCCCCTACAATGAGCAGTTCTTC
TRBJ2-7 - few TRBV5-1 CASSYQLRGDEQYF TGCGCCAGCAGCTATCAACTAAGGGGCGACGAGCAGTACTTC
TRBJ2-1 - - TRBV30 CAWSVNRDEQFF TGTGCCTGGAGTGTAAACCGGGATGAGCAGTTCTTC
TRBJ2-1 - - TRBV7-3 CASSVMVGGAEQFF TGTGCCAGCAGCGTAATGGTCGGGGGCGCGGAGCAGTTCTTC
TRBJ2-7 - few TRBV6-4 CASSDVSGLEQYF TGTGCCAGCAGTGACGTCTCAGGGCTCGAGCAGTACTTC
TRBJ2-7 - few TRBV20-1 CSAARGAYEQYF TGCAGTGCCGCAAGAGGGGCCTACGAGCAGTACTTC
TRBJ2-2 - - TRBV12-3/TRBV12-4 CASRPDVGELFF TGTGCCAGCAGGCCCGACGTAGGGGAGCTGTTTTTT
TRBJ2-3 TRBD1 - TRBV24-1 CATSDDRVGTDTQYF TGTGCCACCAGTGACGACAGGGTTGGCACAGATACGCAGTATTTT
TRBJ2-1 - few TRBV2 CASSRSLGPYNEQFF TGTGCCAGCAGCAGGTCTCTTGGACCATACAATGAGCAGTTCTTC
TRBJ2-1 TRBD2 few TRBV6-1 CASSAGEAGTSGFSYNEQFF TGTGCCAGCAGTGCCGGCGAGGCAGGGACTAGCGGGTTCTCCTACAATGAGCAGTTCTTC
TRBJ1-1 - few TRBV24-1 CATSVSSGTAEAFF TGTGCCACCAGTGTTTCCTCCGGGACCGCTGAAGCTTTCTTT
TRBJ1-1 TRBD1 - TRBV7-2 CASSYRGSNTEAFF TGTGCCAGCAGCTACAGGGGTTCGAACACTGAAGCTTTCTTT
TRBJ1-1 - - TRBV19 CASSRDGRGMNTEAFF TGTGCCAGTAGCAGGGACGGGAGGGGGATGAACACTGAAGCTTTCTTT
TRBJ1-1 - - TRBV11-2 CASSLVGPSNTEAFF TGTGCCAGCAGCTTAGTAGGCCCCTCAAACACTGAAGCTTTCTTT
TRBJ2-5 - - TRBV6-1 CASRESGETQYF TGTGCCAGCAGGGAGTCGGGGGAGACCCAGTACTTC
TRBJ2-2 - few TRBV7-2 CASSPTGTRITGELFF TGTGCCAGCAGCCCCACCGGGACACGGATCACCGGGGAGCTGTTTTTT
TRBJ1-2 TRBD1 - TRBV27 CASSPEGTGLRYGYTF TGTGCCAGCAGTCCCGAAGGGACAGGGTTGCGGTATGGCTACACCTTC
TRBJ2-3 - - TRBV4-1 CASSQGGLGPSLDTQYF TGCGCCAGCAGCCAAGGAGGGCTAGGCCCCTCGCTCGATACGCAGTATTTT
TRBJ2-7 TRBD2 few TRBV6-6 CASSPGRAILAAYEQYF TGTGCCAGCAGTCCGGGGAGGGCCATCCTAGCCGCCTACGAGCAGTACTTC
TRBJ2-1 TRBD2 - TRBV3-1 CASSQASGPGFF TGTGCCAGCAGCCAAGCTAGCGGCCCAGGGTTCTTC
TRBJ2-2 - few TRBV9 CASSVGISGNTGELFF TGTGCCAGCAGCGTAGGTATTAGCGGTAACACCGGGGAGCTGTTTTTT
TRBJ1-2 - - TRBV18 CASSPVSFPQEYGYTF TGTGCCAGCTCACCAGTGAGTTTCCCCCAGGAGTATGGCTACACCTTC